This T cell receptor (beta chain) was observed in a study of blood T cell repertoires in COVID-19 (dated by TCRdb to 2018 to 2021). Context from the whole study: The collaborator samples originated in the United States, Italy and Spain and spanned the acute and convalescent phases of COVID-19. The prospective study material was composed of cDNA or gDNA derived from T cells, B-cell-depleted T cells, or PBMCs. Subjects who had been exposed to COVID-19, were actively infected with it, or had recovered from it provided the deeply sampled blood TCRbeta repertoires that made up the dataset. A freely available public database, intended as a resource for researchers studying the immune response to SARS-CoV-2, is where the repertoires were released. The samples were drawn from the first 160 participants of the ongoing ImmuneRACE study and from 1,254 subjects provided by 6 global collaborators. A de-identified subject ID, COVID-19 status, age in years and sex were almost always included in the sample metadata. HLA class I and class II types, where available, came from metadata supplied by the sample provider rather than from assay-based typing. Beyond this particular receptor, the publication reports: How much clinical and demographic metadata was included differed by source and by participant, and the metadata was provided uncurated.

TCRbeta CDR3 regions were amplified from genomic DNA using the immunoSEQ Assay, a bias-controlled multiplex PCR. The published analysis was carried out like this. Nucleated cell counts per sample were estimated from amplification of reference gene primers within the assay. To quantify the absolute abundance of each unique TCRbeta CDR3 rearrangement, sequence reads were collapsed and filtered. Productive Simpson clonality was computed per sample as the square root of Simpson's diversity index over productive rearrangements. This is the immuneACCESS table as TCRdb keeps it, with only in-frame sequences that have V and J called. A part of the clones is gone; compared with another copy, unresolved V genes explain less than half, and the rest is unexplained. V and J calls plus clone size are reproduced from that table; the DNA served to infer D and trimming. The sample profile shows about 230,000 clones; approximately 83% of them were found once. The ten largest make up under 30% of the sample.

Trimming costs V 0 bases and J 4 bases, and their ends lie 6 bases apart. The germline V gene sets CDR1 to LGHNA and CDR2 to YSLEER. Taken from cysteine to phenylalanine, the CDR3 has 13 residues. The retained sequence is limited to the CDR3, 39 bases, with the frame set at the first base. Details on this clone: What antigen it recognizes has not been identified. The record has no base qualities; no much larger clone is one base away.

Each collaborating institution followed its own protocols to collect whole blood in K2EDTA tubes. Collaborator samples were shipped for TCRbeta analysis as frozen whole blood, isolated PBMCs, or DNA extracted from either sample type. The receptor's source is a middle-aged man with acute or convalescent COVID-19. The rearrangement combines TRBV4-3 with TRBJ1-2; TRBD1 might be the D gene, on 5 matching bases. The material sequenced was peripheral blood. The CDR3 protein is CASSQEGPYGYTF. The sequence in DNA is TGCGCCAGCAGCCAAGAGGGGCCCTATGGCTACACCTTC.